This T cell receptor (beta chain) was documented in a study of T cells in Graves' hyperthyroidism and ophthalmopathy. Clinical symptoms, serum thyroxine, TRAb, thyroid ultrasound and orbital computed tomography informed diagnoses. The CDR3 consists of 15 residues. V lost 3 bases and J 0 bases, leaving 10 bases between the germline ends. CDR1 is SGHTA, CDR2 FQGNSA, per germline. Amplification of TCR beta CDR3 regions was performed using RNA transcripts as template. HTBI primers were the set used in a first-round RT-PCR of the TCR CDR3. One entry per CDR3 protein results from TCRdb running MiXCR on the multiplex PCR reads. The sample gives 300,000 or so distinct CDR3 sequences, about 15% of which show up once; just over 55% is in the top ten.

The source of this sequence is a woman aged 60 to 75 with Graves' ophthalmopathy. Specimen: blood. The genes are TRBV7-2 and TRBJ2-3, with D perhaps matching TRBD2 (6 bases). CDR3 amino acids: CASSLDYYSTDTQYF. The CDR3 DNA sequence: TGTGCCAGCAGCTTGGACTACTATAGCACAGATACGCAGTATTTT.